Shown below are 4 T cell receptor beta chains from a single sample sequenced in a study of shared clonotypes between healthy human individuals. Produced via immunoSEQ multiplex PCR; TCRdb's table is partial and in-frame only. The repertoire consists of about 690,000 clones, with around 90% occurring once and the leading ten covering 34%. The sample was memory CD8+ T cells from PBMCs. The subset here: CD45RO+ cells pooled with CCR7-negative TemRA cells. The origin of the receptors is a man between 18 and 35 years old in good health. Some clones in this sample may be carry-over from other donors' samples.

The J gene is TRBJ2-3, the V gene TRBV27, with D unresolved. The V and J ends lost 0 bases and 7 bases respectively, with 8 bases between them. The CDR3 contains 13 residues. The germline CDR1 and CDR2 sequences are MNHEY and SMNVEV (reference sequence). The CDR3 is CASSLSSTYTQYF. The DNA for the CDR3 is TGTGCCAGCAGTTTATCGTCCACGTATACGCAGTATTTT.

This clone was found a few times. The V gene is TRBV4-1, the J gene TRBJ1-4, with no clear D. Trimming took 2 bases from V and 8 from J, leaving 9 bases between them. The CDR3 runs 13 residues. Germline CDR1 MGHRA, CDR2 YSYEKL. In DNA, the CDR3 is TGCGCCAGCAGCCAAAAAAGTAGGGAAAAACTGTTTTTT. Amino acid sequence: CASSQKSREKLFF.

The chain employs TRBV7-6 and TRBJ1-5; 10 bases are a match to TRBD1. V shed 5 bases, J shed 5 bases, and the junction held 9 bases outside the gene matches. Germline CDR1 is SGHVS and CDR2 is FNYEAQ. The length of the CDR3 is 16 residues. CDR3 protein: CASSRLTGGKDQPQHF. The CDR3 DNA sequence: TGTGCCAGCAGCCGTTTGACAGGGGGCAAAGATCAGCCCCAGCATTTT.

The rearrangement uses TRBV15 and TRBJ2-3; TRBD2 aligns across 9 bases. The V segment lost 0 bases and the J segment 3 bases; nucleotides outside the gene matches: 16. Looked up from germline, CDR1 is LNHNV and CDR2 is YYDKDF (reference sequence). This CDR3 has 20 amino acids. Here the CDR3 DNA reads TGTGCCACCAGCAGAGACTATCTAGCTCGAGCGGGAGGTTCAACAGATACGCAGTATTTT. Translated, it gives CATSRDYLARAGGSTDTQYF. Combining the CDR3 with reference TRBV15 and TRBJ2-3 gives the whole variable domain DAMVIQNPRYQVTQFGKPVTLSCSQTLNHNVMYWYQQKSSQAPKLLFHYYDKDFNNEADTPDNFQSRRPNTSFCFLDIRSPGLGDTAMYLCATSRDYLARAGGSTDTQYFGPGTRLTVL.